This T cell receptor (beta chain) derives from a study of cytomegalovirus exposure and HLA in healthy donors. Study-wide findings and caveats: A later analysis showed HLA-associated TCR beta chains outstripping equally common others in clonal expansion.

As regards this clone: Its antigen is as yet unknown.

This PCR relied on a set of 60 Vbeta primers and 13 Jbeta primers. Sequencing was performed with immunoSEQ multiplex PCR; in TCRdb, only in-frame clones are kept and a portion is missing. The sample holds some 89,000 clones, around 84% seen once. CDR1 is WNHNN and CDR2 is SYGVQD in the germline V gene (reference sequence). The CDR3 totals 16 residues. V lost 0 bases, J lost 10 bases, and 19 bases lay in between. V is TRBV10-1 and J is TRBJ2-1; D not certain. This TCR came from a woman aged 40 to 50 in good health and CMV-seropositive. The sample taken for sequencing was PBMCs. The CDR3 sequence: CASSESRIVPSREQFF. The CDR3 DNA reads TGCGCCAGCAGTGAGTCGAGGATAGTACCGTCAAGAGAGCAGTTCTTC.